These 29 T cell receptor beta chains came from one sample sequenced in a study of T cell repertoires in ileal Crohn's disease. Here immunoSEQ multiplex PCR was the method, and the copy in TCRdb shows in-frame clones only, minus some. The repertoire holds 8,000 or so clones, around 77% seen once, with 7% to 8.5% in the top ten. The sample consisted of ileal tissue. These TCRs come from an adult with Crohn's disease.

In this sample, this clone turned up once. The J gene is TRBJ2-5, the V gene TRBV4-1, with 7 bases that match TRBD2. Germline V gene data show CDR1 as MGHRA and CDR2 as YSYEKL. The V and J ends lost 0 bases and 9 bases, in that order; junction bases with no gene match: 10. The CDR3 length is 15 residues. The CDR3 loop is CASSQEDRYGGAQYF. In DNA, the CDR3 is TGCGCCAGCAGCCAAGAAGATCGGTATGGGGGGGCCCAGTACTTC.

This clone was counted only a few times. The chain links TRBV14 to TRBJ1-6, with 8 positions matching TRBD1. The J segment lost 10 bases and the V segment lost 5 bases, leaving 4 bases of the junction unmatched. The germline V gene has CDR1 SGHDN and CDR2 FVKESK. The CDR3 consists of 13 residues. DNA for the CDR3: TGTGCCAGCAGCTTTAACAGGGGGTCACCCCTCCACTTT. Amino acids: CASSFNRGSPLHF.

This clone appeared a single time. V gene TRBV2 combines with J gene TRBJ1-5, with a possible D match to TRBD1 (6 bases). CDR1 and CDR2 from the germline V gene are SNHLY and FYNNEI. The CDR3 is made up of 15 amino acids. Trimming took 6 bases from V and 3 from J, leaving 15 bases between them. CDR3 DNA sequence: TGTGCCAGCAGCGCGGACAGCCGGTTCAATCAGCCCCAGCATTTT. It codes for CASSADSRFNQPQHF.

A single count supports this clone. The V call is TRBV4-1, the J call TRBJ2-1; 9 nucleotides agree with TRBD1. CDR3 length equals 13 residues. Per germline, CDR1 MGHRA and CDR2 YSYEKL. Trimming took 3 bases from V and 10 from J; bases not matched to a gene: 4. Here the CDR3 reads CASSHTGGGEQFF. The CDR3 DNA sequence: TGCGCCAGCAGCCACACAGGGGGCGGCGAGCAGTTCTTC.

Concerning this clone: The germline gene is not matched at one end of the junction; a read error may be the cause. This sequence joins TRBV2 and TRBJ2-7, with D hard to call. This CDR3 has 12 amino acids. In germline, CDR1 is SNHLY, CDR2 FYNNEI. CDR3 coding DNA: TGTGCCAGCCGTGAGGCACGCTACGAGCAGTACTTC. Encoded protein: CASREARYEQYF.

A word on this clone: The same CDR3 also results from other DNA sequences found in this sample. The chain is built from TRBV15 and TRBJ1-1; D remains ambiguous. V was trimmed by 3 bases and J by 1 base, leaving 6 bases between them. CDR3 length: 13 amino acids. CDR1 is LNHNV, CDR2 YYDKDF, per germline (reference sequence). The CDR3 protein is CATSRRGNTEAFF. The CDR3 DNA reads TGTGCCACCAGCAGGAGAGGGAACACTGAAGCTTTCTTT.

The rearrangement links TRBV7-9 to TRBJ1-5; D is perhaps TRBD1 (6 bases). The V gene lost 8 bases and the J gene lost 3 bases, with 11 bases spanning the gap. CDR1 is SEHNR and CDR2 is FQNEAQ in the germline V gene (reference sequence). The CDR3 spans 13 residues. The CDR3 sequence: CASGGQHNQPQHF. The CDR3 DNA is TGTGCCAGCGGAGGACAGCACAATCAGCCCCAGCATTTT.

This clone appeared once. The chain joins TRBV19 to TRBJ1-5; D remains unclear. With 2 bases removed from V and 3 bases from J, the gap between germline ends came to 11 bases. The CDR3 runs 15 residues. The germline CDR1 and CDR2 sequences are LNHDA and SQIVND (reference sequence). Here the CDR3 reads CASSITHSLNQPQHF. In nucleotides, the CDR3 is TGTGCCAGTAGTATAACCCACTCACTCAATCAGCCCCAGCATTTT.

The V gene is TRBV27, the J gene TRBJ2-1, with D maybe TRBD1 (5 bases). CDR1 is MNHEY, CDR2 SMNVEV, per germline (reference sequence). With 7 bases removed from V and 9 bases from J, the gap between germline ends came to 25 bases. The CDR3 runs 16 residues. DNA for the CDR3: TGTGCCAGCACCCAGAATTCCGATCCCCGAACAGGTGAGCAGTTCTTC. Protein product: CASTQNSDPRTGEQFF.

This rearrangement joins TRBV5-1 to TRBJ2-5; weak D call: TRBD2 (6 bases). Deletions cut 2 bases from V and 3 bases from J, with 14 bases between. The CDR3 is 15 amino acids. Germline assignment: CDR1 SGHRS and CDR2 YFSETQ. The CDR3 is CASSFFYGGEETQYF. In nucleotides, the CDR3 is TGCGCCAGCAGCTTCTTCTACGGAGGGGAAGAGACCCAGTACTTC.

The chain joins TRBV30 to TRBJ2-2; the D is unclear. Trimming removed 2 bases at V and 1 base at J, with 5 bases between. The CDR3 is made up of 13 amino acids. From germline, CDR1 is GTSNPN and CDR2 SVGIG (reference sequence). In nucleotides, the CDR3 is TGTGCCTGGAGTTCACAGAACACCGGGGAGCTGTTTTTT. This sequence encodes CAWSSQNTGELFF. Filled out from reference TRBV30 and TRBJ2-2, the complete variable domain reads SQTIHQWPATLVQPVGSPLSLECTVEGTSNPNLYWYRQAAGRGLQLLFYSVGIGQISSEVPQNLSASRPQDRQFILSSKKLLLSDSGFYLCAWSSQNTGELFFGEGSRLTVL.

This clone was detected only once. Additional DNA sequences in this sample encode the identical CDR3. The V gene is TRBV5-4, the J gene TRBJ2-7, with D tentatively TRBD1 (5 bases). Germline-derived CDR1 and CDR2 are SGHNT and YYREEE (reference sequence). The CDR3 covers 13 residues. Trimming stripped 0 bases from V and 1 base from J, with 5 bases between. The CDR3 bases are TGTGCCAGCAGCTTGGCAGGGTCCTACGAGCAGTACTTC. This translates into CASSLAGSYEQYF.

In the case of this clone: Distinct nucleotide sequences in the sample also encode this CDR3. The V gene is TRBV29-1, the J gene TRBJ2-5, with 10 bases fitting TRBD2. The germline V gene has CDR1 SQVTM and CDR2 ANQGSEA. J was trimmed by 3 bases and V by 5 bases; bases with no gene match: 3. The CDR3 covers 13 residues. The CDR3 spells CSVSGGAKETQYF. The DNA of the CDR3 is TGCAGCGTTAGCGGGGGGGCCAAAGAGACCCAGTACTTC.

The CDR3 nucleotides read TGTGCCAGCTCCGACAGATACACTGAAGCTTTCTTT. Translating it yields CASSDRYTEAFF. The V and J genes are TRBV18 and TRBJ1-1; D may be TRBD1 (5 bases). V dropped 6 bases and J dropped 3 bases, with 8 bases sitting between them. This CDR3 is built from 12 residues. CDR1 is KGHSH, CDR2 LQKENI, per germline.

This rearrangement joins TRBV4-1 to TRBJ2-2, with 7 bases identical to TRBD2. There are 15 residues in the CDR3. Losses at the gene ends were 4 bases for V and 3 bases for J; bases not matched to a gene: 5. Germline values: CDR1 MGHRA, CDR2 YSYEKL. The CDR3, as DNA: TGCGCCAGCAGCCGGGGTGCGGGGGACACCGGGGAGCTGTTTTTT. Translated, it gives CASSRGAGDTGELFF.

CDR3 sequence: CASSLTGAPNYGYTF. CDR3 in DNA: TGTGCCAGCAGCTTGACAGGGGCCCCTAACTATGGCTACACCTTC. The V and J genes are TRBV5-4 and TRBJ1-2; 7 positions match TRBD1. The CDR3 covers 15 residues. J gave up 0 bases and V 1 base, and 3 bases lay outside the gene matches. CDR1 is SGHNT and CDR2 is YYREEE in the germline V gene (reference sequence).

This chain uses TRBV30 with TRBJ2-7; 8 bases are a match to TRBD1. V lost 5 bases to trimming and J lost 6 bases; unmatched junction nucleotides: 6. This CDR3 spans 12 amino acids. CDR1 and CDR2 from the germline V gene are GTSNPN and SVGIG (reference sequence). In DNA form, the CDR3 reads TGTGCCTGGGGGCCGGACAGGGTCGAGCAGTACTTC. Its protein is CAWGPDRVEQYF. Filled out from reference TRBV30 and TRBJ2-7, the complete variable domain reads SQTIHQWPATLVQPVGSPLSLECTVEGTSNPNLYWYRQAAGRGLQLLFYSVGIGQISSEVPQNLSASRPQDRQFILSSKKLLLSDSGFYLCAWGPDRVEQYFGPGTRLTVT.

The chain is built from TRBV15 and TRBJ2-5; D uncertain. V was trimmed by 3 bases and J by 7 bases, leaving 12 bases between them. Per the germline V gene, CDR1 is LNHNV and CDR2 is YYDKDF (reference sequence). The CDR3 has 13 residues. The CDR3 region is CATSRDPQATQYF. Here the CDR3 DNA reads TGTGCCACCAGCAGGGATCCCCAGGCGACCCAGTACTTC.

The V gene is TRBV5-1, the J gene TRBJ2-5; possibly TRBD2 for D (6 bases). CDR1 and CDR2 (germline): SGHRS, YFSETQ. Trimming left V 1 base short and J 3 bases short, with 10 bases between. The CDR3 extends over 14 amino acids. The CDR3 nucleotides read TGCGCCAGCAGCTTGCAAAAGCGGGAAGAGACCCAGTACTTC. It is translated as CASSLQKREETQYF.

The rearrangement joins TRBV11-2 to TRBJ2-3, with a possible D match to TRBD2 (6 bases). Trimming cost V 1 base and J 4 bases, with 12 bases left between them. The CDR3 consists of 15 residues. Germline values: CDR1 SGHAT, CDR2 FQNNGV. In DNA form, the CDR3 reads TGTGCCAGCAGCTTAGGAGTGACTAGTGCAGATACGCAGTATTTT. This translates into CASSLGVTSADTQYF.

The V gene is TRBV15, the J gene TRBJ1-4, with a tentative D call TRBD1 (6 bases). The CDR3 is 17 residues long. V lost 4 bases, J lost 5 bases, and 20 bases lay in between. Per germline, CDR1 LNHNV and CDR2 YYDKDF (reference sequence). CDR3 region: CATSKTGTGRGNEKLFF. CDR3 DNA: TGTGCCACCAGCAAAACCGGGACGGGGAGGGGGAATGAAAAACTGTTTTTT.

DNA for the CDR3: TGTGCCAGCAGTCACATACCCGGGGAGCTGTTTTTT. It is translated as CASSHIPGELFF. V gene TRBV6-5 combines with J gene TRBJ2-2, with D uncertain. The V and J ends lost 5 bases and 6 bases respectively, with 7 bases between them. CDR1 and CDR2 (germline): MNHEY, SVGAGI. This CDR3 comprises 12 residues.

The V call is TRBV2, the J call TRBJ2-5; D might be TRBD2 (5 bases). V was shortened by 0 bases and J by 4 bases, with 12 bases between the two germline ends. The germline V gene encodes CDR1 SNHLY and CDR2 FYNNEI. The CDR3 contains 15 residues. The CDR3 protein is CASSEAALAVETQYF. The CDR3 nucleotides are TGTGCCAGCAGTGAAGCGGCCCTAGCCGTAGAGACCCAGTACTTC.

This chain links TRBV12-5 with TRBJ1-2; D possibly corresponds to TRBD1 (5 bases). V lost 1 base to trimming and J lost 4 bases, with 10 bases between them. The CDR3 totals 14 residues. From germline, CDR1 is LGHNT and CDR2 FRNRAP. CDR3 nucleotide sequence: TGTGCTAGTGGTTTGGAAGGCCAGGGCTATGGCTACACCTTC. This sequence encodes CASGLEGQGYGYTF.

This rearrangement joins TRBV4-1 to TRBJ1-1; no definite D call. Germline CDR1 reads MGHRA; CDR2 reads YSYEKL. The CDR3 contains 15 residues. V lost 4 bases to trimming and J lost 0 bases, with 12 bases between them. The CDR3 protein is CASSPLGELNTEAFF. As DNA, the CDR3 is TGCGCCAGCAGCCCTCTCGGGGAATTGAACACTGAAGCTTTCTTT.

This clone was counted only a few times. The chain links TRBV5-1 to TRBJ2-6; D is unclear. CDR1 is SGHRS and CDR2 is YFSETQ in the germline V gene. The CDR3 spans 15 residues. Trimming took off 5 bases at V and 0 bases at J, with 9 bases between the two ends. DNA for the CDR3: TGCGCCAGCAGGGAGTACCACTCTGGGGCCAACGTCCTGACTTTC. As protein: CASREYHSGANVLTF.

The chain joins TRBV5-1 to TRBJ2-3, with D unresolved. Trimming took off 4 bases at V and 8 bases at J, with 17 bases between the two ends. Germline loops: CDR1 SGHRS, CDR2 YFSETQ. This CDR3 has 14 residues. CDR3 sequence (DNA): TGCGCCAGCAGCCCCGGGTCGAAGTTGGGTACGCAGTATTTT. Its protein is CASSPGSKLGTQYF.

CDR3 sequence: CAWSGNAGYGYTF. CDR3 bases: TGTGCCTGGAGCGGGAATGCCGGCTATGGCTACACCTTC. V and J are TRBV30 and TRBJ1-2; no definite D call. Trimming stripped 3 bases from V and 4 bases from J, with 12 bases between. This CDR3 region has 13 residues. CDR1 and CDR2 from the germline V gene are GTSNPN and SVGIG (reference sequence).

The chain recombines TRBV12-5 with TRBJ2-1, with TRBD1 as a possible D gene (6 bases). The V end lost 7 bases, the J end lost 0 bases, and 10 bases lay between the germline ends. The CDR3 totals 14 residues. The germline CDR1 and CDR2 sequences are LGHNT and FRNRAP. The CDR3 DNA is TGTGCTAGTGCCTCGACAGGCTCCTACAATGAGCAGTTCTTC. Its translation is CASASTGSYNEQFF.